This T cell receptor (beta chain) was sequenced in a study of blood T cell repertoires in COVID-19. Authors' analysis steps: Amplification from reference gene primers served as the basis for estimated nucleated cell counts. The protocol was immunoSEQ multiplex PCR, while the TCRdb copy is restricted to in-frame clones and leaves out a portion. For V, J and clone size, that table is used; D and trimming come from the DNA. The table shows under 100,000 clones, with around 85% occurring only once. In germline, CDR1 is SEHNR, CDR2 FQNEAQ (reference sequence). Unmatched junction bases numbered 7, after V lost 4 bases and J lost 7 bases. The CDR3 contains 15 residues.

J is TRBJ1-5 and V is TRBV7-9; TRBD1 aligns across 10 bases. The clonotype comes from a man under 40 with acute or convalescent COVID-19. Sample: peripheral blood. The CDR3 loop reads CASSYGQGVGQPQHF. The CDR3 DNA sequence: TGTGCCAGCAGCTATGGACAGGGGGTGGGACAGCCCCAGCATTTT.